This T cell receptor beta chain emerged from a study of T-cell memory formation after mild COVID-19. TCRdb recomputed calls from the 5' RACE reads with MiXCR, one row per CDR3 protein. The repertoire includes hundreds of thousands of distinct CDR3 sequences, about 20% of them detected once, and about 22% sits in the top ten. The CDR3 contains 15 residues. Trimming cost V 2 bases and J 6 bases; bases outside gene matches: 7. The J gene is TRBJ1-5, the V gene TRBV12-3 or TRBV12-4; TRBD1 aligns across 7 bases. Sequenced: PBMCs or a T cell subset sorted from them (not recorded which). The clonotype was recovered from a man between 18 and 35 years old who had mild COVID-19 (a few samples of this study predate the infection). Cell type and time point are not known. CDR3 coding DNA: TGTGCCAGCAGTTTATCGTCAGGGGGAATTCAGCCCCAGCATTTT. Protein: CASSLSSGGIQPQHF.